These T cell receptor beta chains were read from a single sample in a study of cytomegalovirus exposure and HLA in healthy donors. Only in-frame clones appear in the TCRdb table, and some are missing; sequencing was by immunoSEQ multiplex PCR. The sample lists 50,000 or so clones, around 81% occurring once. The sequenced sample consisted of PBMCs. The receptors stem from a boy aged 5-17 years in good health and CMV-seropositive. The CDR3 runs from the conserved cysteine through the conserved F or W. Each record gives: J gene, D gene, clone size, CDR3 length, V gene, CDR3 DNA, CDR3 protein. The D gene is left open where the match is weak. The listing skips clone size in some rows; elsewhere it reads once, few, many or a size class.

J: TRBJ1-2
D: .
size: few
length: 13
V: TRBV2
DNA: TGTGCCAGCAGTGATGACGATACTATGGGCTACACCTTC
CDR3: CASSDDDTMGYTF

J: TRBJ2-3
D: TRBD2
size: .
length: 16
V: TRBV4-1
DNA: TGCGCCAGCAGCCCCCCGGGGGGGCCGCTCTATGGTACGCAGTATTTT
CDR3: CASSPPGGPLYGTQYF

J: TRBJ1-1
D: .
size: few
length: 11
V: TRBV2
DNA: TGTGCCAGCAGTGTCGGCAGGTTCCTTTTCTTT
CDR3: CASSVGRFLFF

J: TRBJ1-6
D: TRBD1
size: once
length: 14
V: TRBV7-8
DNA: TGTGCCGGCACCCTCCGGGACAGGGATTCACCCCTCCACTTT
CDR3: CAGTLRDRDSPLHF

J: TRBJ2-2
D: .
size: .
length: 11
V: TRBV6-4
DNA: TGTGCCAGCGGGGCTGGCGGGGAGCTGTTTTTT
CDR3: CASGAGGELFF

J: TRBJ1-3
D: .
size: few
length: 17
V: TRBV7-8
DNA: TGTGCCAGCAGCTTAAGCGTTCTGGGGCACTCTGGAAACACCATATATTTT
CDR3: CASSLSVLGHSGNTIYF

J: TRBJ1-1
D: .
size: .
length: 13
V: TRBV5-1
DNA: TGCGCCAGCAGACCACAAATGAACACTGAAGCTTTCTTT
CDR3: CASRPQMNTEAFF

J: TRBJ1-2
D: TRBD1
size: few
length: 13
V: TRBV28
DNA: TGTGCCAGCAGTTACAGGGGAGGCGGCGGCTACACCTTC
CDR3: CASSYRGGGGYTF

J: TRBJ1-2
D: TRBD1
size: .
length: 13
V: TRBV6-5
DNA: TGTGCCAGCAGCCGGGACAGCTACTATGGCTACACCTTC
CDR3: CASSRDSYYGYTF

J: TRBJ1-1
D: TRBD1
size: .
length: 13
V: TRBV5-1
DNA: TGCGCCAGCAATCAGGGGGGGAACACTGAAGCTTTCTTT
CDR3: CASNQGGNTEAFF

J: TRBJ1-2
D: TRBD1
size: .
length: 15
V: TRBV4-1
DNA: TGCGCCAGCAGCCAAGACGCAGGGGGCACCTATGGCTACACCTTC
CDR3: CASSQDAGGTYGYTF

J: TRBJ1-1
D: TRBD1
size: .
length: 14
V: TRBV9
DNA: TGTGCCAGCAGCGTACTCTCAGGGGGCACTGAAGCTTTCTTT
CDR3: CASSVLSGGTEAFF

J: TRBJ1-5
D: .
size: .
length: 18
V: TRBV5-3
DNA: TGTGCCAGAAGCCCGACACGGAGAGGGGGGGCCCCAAATCAGCCCCAGCATTTT
CDR3: CARSPTRRGGAPNQPQHF

J: TRBJ1-5
D: TRBD1
size: .
length: 14
V: TRBV6-1
DNA: TGTGCCAGCTGGACAGGGTTTAGCAATCAGCCCCAGCATTTT
CDR3: CASWTGFSNQPQHF

J: TRBJ1-4
D: TRBD1
size: .
length: 14
V: TRBV5-1
DNA: TGCGCCAGCAGCTTGGGGACAGGGAGAGAAAAACTGTTTTTT
CDR3: CASSLGTGREKLFF

J: TRBJ2-7
D: TRBD2
size: .
length: 14
V: TRBV5-4
DNA: TGTGCCAGCAGCTTGGGGAGCGGGGGCTACGAGCAGTACTTC
CDR3: CASSLGSGGYEQYF

J: TRBJ2-7
D: TRBD2
size: .
length: 14
V: TRBV9
DNA: TGTGCCAGCAGCCCCTCGCGGGGGGGCTATGAGCAGTACTTC
CDR3: CASSPSRGGYEQYF

J: TRBJ1-1
D: TRBD1
size: .
length: 14
V: TRBV5-6
DNA: TGTGCCAGCAGCGAGCGGACAGGGCTGTTGGTCGCTTTCTTT
CDR3: CASSERTGLLVAFF

J: TRBJ2-1
D: .
size: .
length: 14
V: TRBV9
DNA: TGTGCCAGCAGCGTAAGTCTAGATCTAAATGAGCAGTTCTTC
CDR3: CASSVSLDLNEQFF

J: TRBJ2-5
D: .
size: .
length: 13
V: TRBV5-1
DNA: TGCGCCAGCAGCCACGACTTGGAAGAGACCCAGTACTTC
CDR3: CASSHDLEETQYF

J: TRBJ2-5
D: TRBD1
size: .
length: 18
V: TRBV15
DNA: TGTGCCACCAGCGGGCTTCGCTTCCGGGACAGGGGTATGGAGACCCAGTACTTC
CDR3: CATSGLRFRDRGMETQYF

J: TRBJ2-3
D: .
size: .
length: 16
V: TRBV4-2
DNA: TGTGCCAGCAGCCAAGATCCTGGGGGGGGGCCAGATACGCAGTATTTT
CDR3: CASSQDPGGGPDTQYF

J: TRBJ2-6
D: TRBD1
size: .
length: 18
V: TRBV5-1
DNA: TGCGCCAGCAGCTTGAGCTGGACAGGGAGTACCGGGGCCAACGTCCTGACTTTC
CDR3: CASSLSWTGSTGANVLTF

J: TRBJ2-3
D: .
size: .
length: 14
V: TRBV5-1
DNA: TGCGCCAGCACCCCTGAGGGGGTCACAGATACGCAGTATTTT
CDR3: CASTPEGVTDTQYF

J: TRBJ1-6
D: TRBD1
size: .
length: 13
V: TRBV18
DNA: TGTGCCGGCTCCGGGACAGCCAATTCACCCCTCCGCTTT
CDR3: CAGSGTANSPLRF

J: TRBJ1-1
D: .
size: .
length: 13
V: TRBV9
DNA: TGTGCCAGCAGCGTAGCCAGGAACACTGAAGCTTTCTTT
CDR3: CASSVARNTEAFF

J: TRBJ1-2
D: TRBD1
size: .
length: 13
V: TRBV10-3
DNA: TGTGCCATCAGGGACAGGGAAGGCTATGGCTACACCTTC
CDR3: CAIRDREGYGYTF

J: TRBJ2-6
D: .
size: few
length: 19
V: TRBV14
DNA: TGTGCCAGCAGCCCTTACGGAGGACAGCTTCGCTCTGGGGCCAACGTCCTGACTTTC
CDR3: CASSPYGGQLRSGANVLTF

J: TRBJ2-5
D: .
size: .
length: 15
V: TRBV5-1
DNA: TGCGCCAGCAGCTTGGAAGGGCAGGGGGCGCGGGAGCAGTACTTC
CDR3: CASSLEGQGAREQYF

J: TRBJ2-5
D: TRBD2
size: once
length: 17
V: TRBV9
DNA: TGTGCCAGCAGCGTCAGCGGGGCCCAAGAAGTGGGAGAGACCCAGTACTTC
CDR3: CASSVSGAQEVGETQYF

J: TRBJ1-1
D: .
size: few
length: 14
V: TRBV4-1
DNA: TGCGCCAGCAGCCAAGAGGGACAGAACACTGAAGCTTTCTTT
CDR3: CASSQEGQNTEAFF

J: TRBJ2-5
D: TRBD2
size: .
length: 14
V: TRBV2
DNA: TGTGCCAGCTCAAGCGGGGGGCCAGCAGAGACCCAGTACTTC
CDR3: CASSSGGPAETQYF

J: TRBJ1-3
D: .
size: once
length: 15
V: TRBV9
DNA: TGTGCCAGCAGCGTAGTAGCCTCCGCTGGAAACACCATATATTTT
CDR3: CASSVVASAGNTIYF